The rows below give T cell receptor beta chains drawn from one sample of a study of shared clonotypes between healthy human individuals. Assay: immunoSEQ multiplex PCR; the TCRdb copy retains only in-frame clones and omits some. The table lists about 2.1 million clones, roughly 91% of them singletons. Source material: naive CD8+ T cells from PBMCs. The receptors were gathered from a young man in good health. Some clones in this sample may be carry-over from other donors' samples. Each CDR3 is given with its conserved first and last residue. The D gene is left open where the match is weak. Not every row has a clone size; where given, it reads once, few, many or a size class.

j_call clone_size d_call v_call cdr3_aa cdr3_nt
TRBJ2-1 NA TRBD2 TRBV7-9 CASSPLGRTPTWEQFF TGTGCCAGCAGCCCCCTCGGGAGGACACCGACATGGGAGCAGTTCTTC
TRBJ1-4 NA NA TRBV28 CASRPDTSTNEKLFF TGTGCCAGCAGACCCGACACATCAACTAATGAAAAACTGTTTTTT
TRBJ2-5 NA NA TRBV1 CTSSRRGWASGFQETQYF TGCACCAGCAGCCGTCGAGGGTGGGCTAGCGGATTCCAAGAGACCCAGTACTTC
TRBJ1-3 once NA TRBV6-1 CASSDVNYSGNTIYF TGTGCCAGCAGTGACGTGAACTATTCTGGAAACACCATATATTTT
TRBJ1-5 NA NA TRBV27 CASSWVPGGDRQPQHF TGTGCCAGCAGTTGGGTGCCGGGCGGGGACCGGCAGCCCCAGCATTTT
TRBJ2-5 NA TRBD2 TRBV25-1 CASSDWTSAQETQYF TGTGCCAGCAGTGATTGGACTAGCGCCCAAGAGACCCAGTACTTC
TRBJ2-7 NA NA TRBV19 CASSGAGSGEQYF TGTGCCAGTAGTGGGGCGGGCTCGGGGGAGCAGTACTTC
TRBJ1-2 NA NA TRBV5-5 CASSFDAATNYGYTF TGTGCCAGCAGCTTTGACGCAGCGACTAACTATGGCTACACCTTC
TRBJ1-5 NA TRBD1 TRBV9 CASSDRGQVGQPQHF TGTGCCAGCAGCGACCGAGGACAGGTGGGCCAGCCCCAGCATTTT
TRBJ2-1 once NA TRBV19 CASTPWGFDEQFF TGTGCCAGTACCCCTTGGGGATTTGATGAGCAGTTCTTC
TRBJ2-2 NA NA TRBV4-1 CASSFSGELGGELFF TGCGCCAGCTCCTTTTCGGGGGAGTTGGGCGGGGAGCTGTTTTTT
TRBJ2-7 NA NA TRBV28 CASRYRDTTSYEQYF TGTGCCAGCAGATACCGGGATACCACCTCCTACGAGCAGTACTTC
TRBJ2-7 NA TRBD1 TRBV11-2 CASSLGTGVAYEQYF TGTGCCAGCAGCTTAGGGACAGGGGTCGCCTACGAGCAGTACTTC
TRBJ1-5 NA TRBD1 TRBV27 CASSLSGQGGGNQPQHF TGTGCCAGCAGTTTATCGGGACAGGGTGGAGGCAATCAGCCCCAGCATTTT
TRBJ2-7 once NA TRBV5-5 CASSLNRLVYEQYF TGTGCCAGCAGCTTGAACCGACTAGTCTACGAGCAGTACTTC
TRBJ2-3 NA NA TRBV7-9 CASSFGVSSTDTQYF TGTGCCAGCAGCTTTGGGGTATCGAGCACAGATACGCAGTATTTT
TRBJ2-1 NA TRBD2 TRBV6-6 CASSRLAGFHEQFF TGTGCCAGCAGCCGACTAGCGGGATTTCATGAGCAGTTCTTC
TRBJ1-1 NA NA TRBV5-5 CASRGMNTEAFF TGTGCCAGCAGGGGAATGAACACTGAAGCTTTCTTT
TRBJ1-2 NA NA TRBV15 CATSRDPGANYGYTF TGTGCCACCAGCAGAGATCCGGGGGCGAACTATGGCTACACCTTC
TRBJ1-2 NA TRBD1 TRBV7-9 CASSLGTGDLYGYTF TGTGCCAGCAGCTTAGGGACAGGGGACCTCTATGGCTACACCTTC
TRBJ2-7 NA NA TRBV28 CASSLQAMNEQYF TGTGCCAGCAGTTTACAGGCTATGAACGAGCAGTACTTC
TRBJ2-7 once NA TRBV7-9 CASSQRVGELSSYEQYF TGTGCCAGCAGCCAGAGGGTGGGGGAGCTGAGCTCCTACGAGCAGTACTTC
TRBJ2-1 NA TRBD2 TRBV29-1 CSVVPSGSYNEQFF TGCAGCGTTGTCCCTAGCGGGAGTTACAATGAGCAGTTCTTC
TRBJ1-2 NA NA TRBV9 CASSVFSRPNTNYGYTF TGTGCCAGCAGCGTATTTTCACGACCGAATACTAACTATGGCTACACCTTC
TRBJ1-3 once NA TRBV7-9 CASSHPGGYSGNTIYF TGTGCCAGCAGCCACCCGGGCGGCTACTCTGGAAACACCATATATTTT
TRBJ2-1 NA NA TRBV15 CATSRDLGVNEQFF TGTGCCACCAGCAGAGATCTTGGCGTGAATGAGCAGTTCTTC
TRBJ1-5 NA NA TRBV15 CATSRELGQGRGSNQPQHF TGTGCCACCAGCAGAGAGTTGGGGCAGGGACGTGGCAGCAATCAGCCCCAGCATTTT
TRBJ2-1 NA NA TRBV7-7 CASSFGAGVNEQFF TGTGCCAGCAGCTTTGGGGCAGGGGTAAATGAGCAGTTCTTC